These 23 T cell receptor beta chains share one sample of origin, sequenced in a study of cytomegalovirus exposure and HLA in healthy donors. Method: immunoSEQ multiplex PCR; TCRdb's copy keeps in-frame clones and lacks some. The sample holds about 38,000 clones; 80% to 95% are singletons and the top ten take around 3.2%. Sequencing used PBMCs. These receptors all come from a man between 18 and 35 years old in good health and CMV-seronegative.

The genes are TRBV28 and TRBJ2-1; the match to TRBD1 covers 7 bases. Germline-derived CDR1 and CDR2 are MDHEN and SYDVKM. The CDR3 totals 14 residues. After removal of 5 bases from V and 0 bases from J, the junction contained 1 base not matched to a gene. CDR3 in DNA: TGTGCCAGCAGTCCAGGGGGCTCCTACAATGAGCAGTTCTTC. Amino acids: CASSPGGSYNEQFF. Variable domain in full (rest from reference TRBV28 and TRBJ2-1): DVKVTQSSRYLVKRTGEKVFLECVQDMDHENMFWYRQDPGLGLRLIYFSYDVKMKEKGDIPEGYSVSREKKERFSLILESASTNQTSMYLCASSPGGSYNEQFFGPGTRLTVL.

The chain's CDR3 is CASSLAAGETQYF. The CDR3 coding sequence is TGCGCCAGCAGCTTGGCCGCGGGGGAGACCCAGTACTTC. The gene calls are TRBV5-1 and TRBJ2-5, with D possibly matching TRBD2 (6 bases). The germline gives CDR1 SGHRS, CDR2 YFSETQ. The CDR3 spans 13 residues. Trimming removed 0 bases from V and 5 bases from J, with 8 bases in between.

J is TRBJ2-4 and V is TRBV7-3; 7 bases map to TRBD2. Germline trimming cut 2 bases from V and 7 bases from J; bases unmatched to any gene: 2. Germline CDR1 SGHTA, CDR2 FQGTGA. The CDR3 consists of 13 residues. CDR3 amino acids: CASSLFGGNIQYF. The DNA for the CDR3 is TGTGCCAGCAGCTTATTCGGGGGGAACATTCAGTACTTC.

V usage is TRBV15 and J usage is TRBJ2-1, with D possibly TRBD2 on 5 matching bases. CDR1 is LNHNV, CDR2 YYDKDF, per germline (reference sequence). V lost 3 bases and J 9 bases, leaving 12 bases between the germline ends. The CDR3 is 13 amino acids. DNA of the CDR3: TGTGCCACCAGCAGGGAACTCCTAGCTGAGCAGTTCTTC. Residues: CATSRELLAEQFF. The whole variable domain, filled in from reference TRBV15 and TRBJ2-1, reads DAMVIQNPRYQVTQFGKPVTLSCSQTLNHNVMYWYQQKSSQAPKLLFHYYDKDFNNEADTPDNFQSRRPNTSFCFLDIRSPGLGDTAMYLCATSRELLAEQFFGPGTRLTVL.

V and J are TRBV19 and TRBJ1-1; tentative D call: TRBD1 (6 bases). V lost 3 bases to trimming and J lost 5 bases, with 13 bases between them. The CDR3 is made up of 14 amino acids. CDR1 LNHDA and CDR2 SQIVND come from the germline V gene (reference sequence). The CDR3, as DNA: TGTGCCAGTAGTATGACCGGGGGGCTTACTGAAGCTTTCTTT. Its translation: CASSMTGGLTEAFF.

The rearrangement joins TRBV5-4 to TRBJ2-2, with a tentative D call TRBD2 (7 bases). V gave up 2 bases and J gave up 2 bases, with 13 bases separating them. CDR3 length equals 16 residues. CDR1 and CDR2 from the germline V gene are SGHNT and YYREEE (reference sequence). CDR3 sequence (DNA): TGTGCCAGCAGCTTTTTGGGGGGGCTTAACACCGGGGAGCTGTTTTTT. Amino acids: CASSFLGGLNTGELFF. Filled out from reference TRBV5-4 and TRBJ2-2, the complete variable domain reads ETGVTQSPTHLIKTRGQQVTLRCSSQSGHNTVSWYQQALGQGPQFIFQYYREEENGRGNFPPRFSGLQFPNYSSELNVNALELDDSALYLCASSFLGGLNTGELFFGEGSRLTVL.

The genes are TRBV2 and TRBJ2-7; D possibly corresponds to TRBD1 (6 bases). This CDR3 is 13 amino acids long. Per the germline V gene, CDR1 is SNHLY and CDR2 is FYNNEI. The V and J ends lost 9 bases and 3 bases respectively, with 15 bases between them. The DNA for the CDR3 is TGTGCCAGTGTGGGGGACACCGACTACGAGCAGTACTTC. Protein product: CASVGDTDYEQYF.

This chain uses TRBV6-6 with TRBJ1-2; the match to TRBD1 covers 11 bases. J was trimmed by 5 bases and V by 0 bases; bases with no gene match: 5. The CDR3 loop spans 16 amino acids. In germline, CDR1 is MNHNY, CDR2 SVGAGI (reference sequence). The CDR3 here is CASSYSTGTGGYGYTF. As DNA, the CDR3 is TGTGCCAGCAGTTACTCGACCGGGACAGGGGGATATGGCTACACCTTC.

The rearrangement uses TRBV7-9 and TRBJ1-1; TRBD1 matches 7 bases. V was clipped by 3 bases and J by 10 bases; unmatched bases: 8. This CDR3 has 13 residues. Germline-derived CDR1 and CDR2 are SEHNR and FQNEAQ (reference sequence). The CDR3 nucleotides are TGTGCCAGCAGCTTTAGACAGGGCAGCCCAGCTTTCTTT. This encodes CASSFRQGSPAFF. Based on the CDR3 plus reference TRBV7-9 and TRBJ1-1, the full variable domain is DTGVSQNPRHKITKRGQNVTFRCDPISEHNRLYWYRQTLGQGPEFLTYFQNEAQLEKSRLLSDRFSAERPKGSFSTLEIQRTEQGDSAMYLCASSFRQGSPAFFGQGTRLTVV.

J is TRBJ2-5 and V is TRBV9, with D hard to call. Looked up from germline, CDR1 is SGDLS and CDR2 is YYNGEE. The CDR3 has 15 residues. Deletions cut 0 bases from V and 5 bases from J, with 14 bases between. The CDR3, as DNA: TGTGCCAGCAGCGTAGAAGCCCGAGTCACGGAGACCCAGTACTTC. It yields the protein CASSVEARVTETQYF.

V gene TRBV11-2 combines with J gene TRBJ2-7; D may be TRBD1 (6 bases). Trimming cost V 1 base and J 4 bases, with 11 bases left between them. Per germline, CDR1 SGHAT and CDR2 FQNNGV. The CDR3 has 14 amino acids. CDR3 nucleotide sequence: TGTGCCAGCAGCTTAGGGGCAGGGGATTACGAGCAGTACTTC. This codes for CASSLGAGDYEQYF.

V usage is TRBV10-2 and J usage is TRBJ1-2; maybe TRBD1 (6 bases). Germline values: CDR1 WSHSY, CDR2 SAAADI. The V end lost 3 bases, the J end lost 0 bases, and 14 bases lay between the germline ends. CDR3 length: 16 amino acids. The CDR3 loop reads CASSDRGIPTNYGYTF. DNA of the CDR3: TGCGCCAGCAGTGATAGGGGGATACCAACTAACTATGGCTACACCTTC.

The chain is built from TRBV6-1 and TRBJ2-3; tentative D call: TRBD2 (6 bases). The CDR3 has 15 residues. Germline V gene data show CDR1 as MNHNS and CDR2 as SASEGT. Trimming cost V 4 bases and J 6 bases, with 17 bases left between them. This CDR3 reads CASSVSGGPLDTQYF. The CDR3 coding sequence is TGTGCCAGCAGTGTATCTGGAGGGCCCTTGGATACGCAGTATTTT.

The DNA of the CDR3 is TGTGCCAGCACCGGCGGTTTCGGGAACTCCTACAATGAGCAGTTCTTC. Protein sequence: CASTGGFGNSYNEQFF. The chain carries TRBV2 and TRBJ2-1, with D perhaps matching TRBD2 (5 bases). In germline, CDR1 is SNHLY, CDR2 FYNNEI. CDR3 size: 16 residues. V was pared by 7 bases and J by 0 bases, with 16 bases between.

The CDR3 loop reads CASNNVGRTGNTGELFF. DNA for the CDR3: TGTGCCAGCAACAACGTAGGGAGGACGGGGAACACCGGGGAGCTGTTTTTT. The rearrangement uses TRBV5-4 and TRBJ2-2; maybe TRBD2 (6 bases). The CDR3 spans 17 residues. The germline V gene has CDR1 SGHNT and CDR2 YYREEE (reference sequence). Trimming took 6 bases from V and 1 from J, leaving 19 bases between them.

This clone has a single count. V is TRBV7-2 and J is TRBJ2-7; D may be TRBD1 (6 bases). This CDR3 has 14 amino acids. With 4 bases removed from V and 2 bases from J, the gap between germline ends came to 12 bases. Germline V gene lookup returns CDR1 SGHTA and CDR2 FQGNSA. As DNA, the CDR3 is TGTGCCAGCAGCTATACTGGACAGACCTACGAGCAGTACTTC. Amino acid sequence: CASSYTGQTYEQYF.

The chain combines TRBV27 with TRBJ2-1; possibly TRBD1 for D (7 bases). The CDR3 covers 14 residues. Germline CDR1 reads MNHEY; CDR2 reads SMNVEV (reference sequence). The V end lost 5 bases, the J end lost 7 bases, and 15 bases lay between the germline ends. The CDR3 loop reads CASSPIPGGNEQFF. CDR3 DNA sequence: TGTGCCAGCAGTCCGATACCAGGGGGGAATGAGCAGTTCTTC.

In its sample, this clone was seen once. DNA of the CDR3: TGTGCCAGCAGTGTAGGGGGCGGCGGGGAGCTGTTTTTT. This codes for CASSVGGGGELFF. V gene TRBV6-4 combines with J gene TRBJ2-2; TRBD1 agrees at 7 bases. The ends lost 4 bases at V and 7 bases at J; junction bases unmatched: 3. The CDR3 spans 13 residues. CDR1 is MRHNA, CDR2 SNTAGT, per germline.

V gene TRBV7-2 combines with J gene TRBJ1-3; 7 nucleotides line up with TRBD1. Germline lookup yields CDR1 SGHTA and CDR2 FQGNSA. J was trimmed by 6 bases and V by 5 bases; bases with no gene match: 16. The CDR3 totals 17 residues. The chain's CDR3 is CASSQDSGPGGVNTIYF. The CDR3 DNA sequence: TGTGCCAGCAGCCAAGATTCCGGGCCAGGGGGAGTAAACACCATATATTTT.

V is TRBV5-1 and J is TRBJ1-5, with a tentative D call TRBD1 (5 bases). V was trimmed by 0 bases and J by 4 bases, leaving 11 bases between them. This CDR3 comprises 15 residues. In germline, CDR1 is SGHRS, CDR2 YFSETQ. This CDR3 is CASSLGGVSNQPQHF. CDR3 in DNA: TGCGCCAGCAGCTTGGGGGGGGTATCAAATCAGCCCCAGCATTTT.

The V call is TRBV10-2, the J call TRBJ2-7, with TRBD1 identical over 8 bases. This CDR3 has 14 amino acids. Germline V lookup: CDR1 WSHSY, CDR2 SAAADI. The J segment lost 3 bases and the V segment lost 7 bases, leaving 8 bases of the junction unmatched. The CDR3 DNA sequence: TGCGCCAGCACCACAGGGACAGGAAGCTACGAGCAGTACTTC. Encoded protein: CASTTGTGSYEQYF.

V gene TRBV7-9 combines with J gene TRBJ2-1; D not certain. The germline V and J ends were trimmed by 2 bases and 8 bases, with 22 bases remaining between them. CDR1 SEHNR and CDR2 FQNEAQ come from the germline V gene (reference sequence). The length of the CDR3 is 17 residues. In DNA form, the CDR3 reads TGTGCCAGCAGCTTACGACCGACTGATCCGAATATCGATGAGCAGTTCTTC. Amino acid sequence: CASSLRPTDPNIDEQFF.

This chain uses TRBV19 with TRBJ2-4, with TRBD1 identical over 7 bases. Per the germline V gene, CDR1 is LNHDA and CDR2 is SQIVND (reference sequence). Trimming took 4 bases from V and 9 from J; bases not matched to a gene: 9. The CDR3 consists of 14 residues. As DNA, the CDR3 is TGTGCCAGTAGTACCCAGACAGGGAGTGTCATTCAGTACTTC. It translates to CASSTQTGSVIQYF.